This TCR beta chain was identified in a study of OX40 agonist ivuxolimab in advanced cancers. Study background: Patients in the trial were receiving intravenous ivuxolimab every 2 weeks, at doses of 0.01 to 10 mg/kg.

The assay was immunoSEQ multiplex PCR, and TCRdb's table has in-frame clones only and misses some. The table records 70,000 or so clones, roughly 85% of them present only once. About this clone: Its antigen is unidentified.

This CDR3 is built from 14 residues. The germline V gene encodes CDR1 SNHLY and CDR2 FYNNEI. The V and J ends lost 1 base and 5 bases, in that order; junction bases with no gene match: 3. Notes on the study in general: Normalized T-cell clonal expansion was also low in a subset of nonresponders. It was not determined which antigens were specifically recognized by the peripheral T cells that had undergone clonal expansion.

People who had autoimmune disease history or systemic immunosuppression were excluded. The receptor was derived from an adult with an advanced solid tumor such as melanoma, head and neck, liver or kidney cancer. Sequenced material: CD4+ or CD8+ T cells sorted from blood, taken in a trial of the OX40 agonist ivuxolimab. This chain joins TRBV2 and TRBJ2-7; TRBD1 matches at 9 bases. The CDR3 DNA follows: TGTGCCAGCAGTGAAGTTAACAGGGGGCACGAGCAGTACTTC. This codes for CASSEVNRGHEQYF.